These 13 T cell receptor beta chains originate from one sample sequenced in a study of cytomegalovirus exposure and HLA in healthy donors. Researchers ran the PCR with 60 Vbeta and 13 Jbeta primers. Some clones are missing from TCRdb's copy, which holds only in-frame ones; the method was immunoSEQ multiplex PCR. The table has 150,000 to 200,000 clones, about three quarters seen once; the top ten hold about 1.6%. Sequencing was carried out using PBMCs. The source is a girl between 10 and 17 years old in good health and CMV-seronegative.

The J gene is TRBJ1-1, the V gene TRBV4-1; D is perhaps TRBD1 (5 bases). Germline V gives CDR1 MGHRA, CDR2 YSYEKL. This CDR3 spans 15 amino acids. Trimming cost V 1 base and J 5 bases, with 14 bases left between them. The chain's CDR3 is CASSQGGGRGTEAFF. CDR3 nucleotides: TGCGCCAGCAGCCAAGGCGGGGGGAGAGGAACTGAAGCTTTCTTT.

The DNA for the CDR3 is TGTGCCAGCAGCGCCCGGGACCGGGGATTAGGGGGCCATGGCTACACCTTC. Protein sequence: CASSARDRGLGGHGYTF. The chain carries TRBV7-9 and TRBJ1-2; 7 bases line up with TRBD1. The CDR3 has 17 residues. CDR1 and CDR2 from the germline V gene are SEHNR and FQNEAQ (reference sequence). The V gene end was trimmed by 5 bases and the J gene end by 6 bases; junction bases not matched to a gene: 18.

The sample holds a few counts of this clone. The gene calls are TRBV5-6 and TRBJ1-1; 7 nucleotides match TRBD1. Per germline, CDR1 SGHDT and CDR2 YYEEEE. This CDR3 has 13 amino acids. J was trimmed by 3 bases and V by 4 bases; bases with no gene match: 3. CDR3 coding DNA: TGTGCCAGCAGCACCCAGGGGGACACTGAAGCTTTCTTT. Its protein is CASSTQGDTEAFF. Filled out from reference TRBV5-6 and TRBJ1-1, the complete variable domain reads DAGVTQSPTHLIKTRGQQVTLRCSPKSGHDTVSWYQQALGQGPQFIFQYYEEEERQRGNFPDRFSGHQFPNYSSELNVNALLLGDSALYLCASSTQGDTEAFFGQGTRLTVV.

The CDR3 DNA reads TGTGCCAGCAGCTCCTCCGGGACAGCCGGATTCTATGGCTACACCTTC. It is translated as CASSSSGTAGFYGYTF. The chain employs TRBV11-2 and TRBJ1-2; 7 bases fit TRBD1. Germline V CDR1 and CDR2: SGHAT, FQNNGV. This CDR3 has 16 residues. Losses at the gene ends were 4 bases for V and 4 bases for J; bases not matched to a gene: 12.

This clone was seen only once. The junction departs from germline at one end; a sequencing error may be responsible. The rearrangement uses TRBV5-6 and TRBJ2-1; 8 nucleotides align to TRBD1. Looked up from germline, CDR1 is SGHDT and CDR2 is YYEEEE. This CDR3 comprises 15 residues. The CDR3 loop reads CASSLDRALYNEQFF. The CDR3 DNA reads TGTGCCAGCAGTTTGGACAGGGCCCTCTACAATGAGCAGTTCTTC.

The chain combines TRBV27 with TRBJ1-1; D possibly corresponds to TRBD1 (6 bases). Looked up from germline, CDR1 is MNHEY and CDR2 is SMNVEV (reference sequence). CDR3 length: 15 amino acids. The V end was cut by 6 bases, the J end by 5 bases, with 19 bases between. The CDR3: CASRVPGGPGTEAFF. DNA of the CDR3: TGTGCCAGCAGGGTCCCGGGGGGGCCGGGAACTGAAGCTTTCTTT.

The chain carries TRBV6-5 and TRBJ1-2; D uncertain. This CDR3 has 16 amino acids. Germline V gives CDR1 MNHEY, CDR2 SVGAGI. V lost 0 bases to trimming and J lost 0 bases, with 11 bases between them. For the CDR3, the DNA is TGTGCCAGCAGTTACTCAGTAACCGGGACTAACTATGGCTACACCTTC. It specifies CASSYSVTGTNYGYTF.

V is TRBV19 and J is TRBJ1-2; D possibly corresponds to TRBD1 (6 bases). The CDR3 runs to 15 residues. The V gene lost 2 bases and the J gene lost 5 bases, with 15 bases spanning the gap. Germline CDR1 LNHDA, CDR2 SQIVND (reference sequence). The CDR3 coding sequence is TGTGCCAGTAGTATAACGGCAGGGGAAGTGTATGGCTACACCTTC. Its translation is CASSITAGEVYGYTF.

The chain uses TRBV15 and TRBJ1-2; 8 positions agree with TRBD1. The CDR3 consists of 16 residues. Germline V CDR1 and CDR2: LNHNV, YYDKDF (reference sequence). J lost 1 base, V lost 1 base, and 5 bases had no gene match. The CDR3 here is CATSRGQGALNYGYTF. CDR3 bases: TGTGCCACCAGCAGAGGGCAGGGGGCGCTTAACTATGGCTACACCTTC.

The chain employs TRBV5-1 and TRBJ1-1, with D uncertain. Trimming took 2 bases from V and 1 from J, leaving 15 bases between them. This CDR3 is built from 16 residues. Germline assignment: CDR1 SGHRS and CDR2 YFSETQ. This chain's CDR3 is CASSLKRMAGNTEAFF. The CDR3 nucleotides read TGCGCCAGCAGCTTAAAAAGGATGGCAGGGAACACTGAAGCTTTCTTT.

As DNA, the CDR3 is TGTGCCTGGAACCCCCCGACAGGGGGCACTGAAGCTTTCTTT. As protein: CAWNPPTGGTEAFF. The rearrangement uses TRBV30 and TRBJ1-1; 9 nucleotides agree with TRBD1. V lost 4 bases to trimming and J lost 4 bases; unmatched junction nucleotides: 7. This CDR3 has 14 amino acids. Germline V lookup: CDR1 GTSNPN, CDR2 SVGIG (reference sequence).

This chain links TRBV18 with TRBJ1-2, with a possible D match to TRBD1 (6 bases). Germline V gene data show CDR1 as KGHSH and CDR2 as LQKENI. Trimming removed 5 bases at V and 4 bases at J, with 17 bases between. This CDR3 comprises 15 residues. CDR3 region: CASSSPSGGSYGYTF. The CDR3 coding sequence is TGTGCCAGCTCATCCCCCTCGGGGGGCTCCTATGGCTACACCTTC.

V gene TRBV25-1 combines with J gene TRBJ1-1, with D hard to call. The CDR3 has 12 residues. The V and J ends lost 4 bases and 1 base respectively, with 4 bases between them. From germline, CDR1 is MGHDK and CDR2 SYGVNS. CDR3 amino acids: CASSAGNTEAFF. The CDR3 DNA follows: TGTGCCAGCAGTGCGGGGAACACTGAAGCTTTCTTT.